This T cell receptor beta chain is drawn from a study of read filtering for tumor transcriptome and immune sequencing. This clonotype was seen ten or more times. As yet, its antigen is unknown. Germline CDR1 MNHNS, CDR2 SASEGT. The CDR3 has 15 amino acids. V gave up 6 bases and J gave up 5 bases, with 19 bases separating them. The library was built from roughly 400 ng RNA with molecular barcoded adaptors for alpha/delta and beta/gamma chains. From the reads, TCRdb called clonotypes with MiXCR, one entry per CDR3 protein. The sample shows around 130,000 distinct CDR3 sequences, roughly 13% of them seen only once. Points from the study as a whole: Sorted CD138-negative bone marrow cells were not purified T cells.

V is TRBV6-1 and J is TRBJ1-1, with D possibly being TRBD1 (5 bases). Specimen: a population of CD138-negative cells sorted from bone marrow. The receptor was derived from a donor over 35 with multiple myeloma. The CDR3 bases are TGTGCCAGCAGCATCGTTGGGGGGGTGAGGACTGAAGCTTTCTTT. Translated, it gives CASSIVGGVRTEAFF.